Listed below are T cell receptor beta chains from one sample, sequenced in a study of shared clonotypes between healthy human individuals. Clones were read by immunoSEQ multiplex PCR, and TCRdb kept only the in-frame ones, dropping some. The sample lists 600,000 to 750,000 clones; about 90% were seen once. Sequencing input: memory CD8+ T cells from PBMCs. Source of these receptors: a man between 18 and 35 years old in good health. Some clones in this sample may be carry-over from other donors' samples. Both conserved end residues are part of each CDR3. The order of the fields is CDR3 length, V gene, J gene, clone size, D gene, CDR3 DNA, CDR3 protein. D genes are given only for firm matches. Clone size is shown for a subset of rows, as once, few, many or a class of expanded clone.

16	TRBV7-2	TRBJ2-5	NA	NA	TGTGCCAGCAGCTTACTTGAGGAGGGGTCGGGGGAGACCCAGTACTTC	CASSLLEEGSGETQYF
14	TRBV28	TRBJ1-2	once	TRBD1	TGTGCCAGCAGCATACAGGGGTGGTTGTGGGGCTACACCTTC	CASSIQGWLWGYTF
14	TRBV7-8	TRBJ2-7	NA	TRBD1	TGTGCCAGCAGCCCACCCAGGGGGCAATACGAGCAGTACTTC	CASSPPRGQYEQYF
16	TRBV21-1	TRBJ1-5	NA	NA	TGTGCCAGCAGCCCGGGGTTCTGGGGCGAGCCGGCCCCCCAGCATTTT	CASSPGFWGEPAPQHF
14	TRBV5-1	TRBJ2-1	NA	TRBD2	TGCGCCAGCAGCCCAGCGGGAGCCTACAATGAGCAGTTCTTC	CASSPAGAYNEQFF
14	TRBV10-3	TRBJ2-3	NA	TRBD1	TGTGCCATCAGTGGGGGGACAGGGGGCCCTGGGGAGTATTTT	CAISGGTGGPGEYF
14	TRBV6-5	TRBJ2-1	NA	NA	TGTGCCAGCAGCCCATTATCATCCTACAATGAGCAGTTCTTC	CASSPLSSYNEQFF
17	TRBV28	TRBJ1-6	NA	NA	TGTGCCAGTCGACAGGACACGGTTTTTAGCGGGATTGAGGCCCTCCACTTT	CASRQDTVFSGIEALHF
12	TRBV5-6	TRBJ1-1	few	NA	TGTGCCAGCAGCATCACCGGGTTTGAAGCTTTCTTT	CASSITGFEAFF
20	TRBV9	TRBJ2-6	NA	NA	TGTGCCAGCAGCGTCCCCCTCCCGTCGCGCCAACTGGCTGGGGCCAACGTCCTGACTTTC	CASSVPLPSRQLAGANVLTF
15	TRBV5-5	TRBJ1-4	NA	NA	TGTGCCAGCAGCTTGGTCGGCCAGTACAATGAAAAACTGTTTTTT	CASSLVGQYNEKLFF
15	TRBV27	TRBJ2-1	NA	NA	TGTGCCAGCAGTTTACTCCCCCCACTAAACAATGAGCAGTTCTTC	CASSLLPPLNNEQFF
13	TRBV12-5	TRBJ2-2	NA	NA	TGTGCTAGTGGTTTGGTAGGGACAGGGGAGCTGTTTTTT	CASGLVGTGELFF
15	TRBV27	TRBJ1-2	NA	TRBD1	TGTGCCAGCAGCCTAGGACAGGGCTTGAACTATGGCTACACCTTC	CASSLGQGLNYGYTF
16	TRBV2	TRBJ2-7	NA	TRBD1	TGTGCCAGCAGTGAAGGGGACAGGGAAAGCTCCTACGAGCAGTACTTC	CASSEGDRESSYEQYF
17	TRBV10-3	TRBJ2-1	NA	NA	TGTGCCATCAGTGTGATGTCACGTTATGTGTCCTACAATGAGCAGTTCTTC	CAISVMSRYVSYNEQFF